The entry below gives a single TCR beta chain sequence along with its context. Some clones are missing from TCRdb's copy, which holds only in-frame ones; the method was immunoSEQ multiplex PCR. The sample contains tens of thousands of clones, around 93% of which appear only once. These data are taken from a study of T cell changes during pregnancy in multiple sclerosis. CDR1 is SEHNR, CDR2 FQNEAQ, per germline (reference sequence). The V and J ends lost 4 bases and 2 bases, in that order; junction bases with no gene match: 5. The CDR3 covers 16 residues. Sequenced material: peripheral blood, taken in the third trimester of pregnancy. V is TRBV7-9 and J is TRBJ2-4, with 10 nucleotides matching TRBD1. The TCR comes from a female donor in good health, enrolled as a control in a pregnancy study. CDR3 sequence reads: CASSSGTGVTKNIQYF. CDR3 sequence (DNA): TGTGCCAGCAGCTCCGGGACAGGGGTTACCAAAAACATTCAGTACTTC.